Below are 24 T cell receptor beta chains sequenced from a single sample in a study of T cells after yellow fever vaccination. TCRdb analysed the 5' RACE reads with MiXCR anew, one entry per CDR3 protein. The data show approximately 450,000 distinct CDR3 sequences, over 15% seen once. Here the sequenced sample was PBMCs, taken before the yellow fever booster vaccination. The receptors originated from a man between 18 and 35 years old who received the YFV17D yellow fever vaccine.

The chain employs TRBV2 and TRBJ1-1, with D possibly TRBD1 on 5 matching bases. The CDR3 sequence is 14 residues long. From germline, CDR1 is SNHLY and CDR2 FYNNEI. V shed 3 bases and J shed 4 bases, with 12 bases lying between them. The DNA of the CDR3 is TGTGCCAGCAGTGATTGGCAGGGCGGCACTGAAGCTTTCTTT. As protein: CASSDWQGGTEAFF.

This clonotype occurred many times. The V and J genes are TRBV4-3 and TRBJ1-1, with D possibly matching TRBD1 (6 bases). Germline V gene sequence: CDR1 LGHNA, CDR2 YSLEER. The V end was cut by 5 bases, the J end by 0 bases, with 10 bases between. CDR3 size: 14 residues. This CDR3 reads CASSSGGMNTEAFF. DNA for the CDR3: TGCGCCAGCAGCTCTGGGGGCATGAACACTGAAGCTTTCTTT.

The chain couples TRBV7-2 to TRBJ1-5; D gene ambiguous. The ends were cut back, 2 bases at V and 2 bases at J, with 10 bases in the middle. This CDR3 has 15 residues. Germline V gene sequence: CDR1 SGHTA, CDR2 FQGNSA. The CDR3 protein is CASSLSGYRNQPQHF. In DNA, the CDR3 is TGTGCCAGCAGCTTATCTGGGTACCGCAATCAGCCCCAGCATTTT.

This clonotype was counted between two and nine times. The chain uses TRBV6-1 and TRBJ1-4, with no clear D. The CDR3 loop spans 19 amino acids. Germline assignment: CDR1 MNHNS and CDR2 SASEGT. Trimming cost V 1 base and J 5 bases, with 23 bases left between them. The CDR3 is CASSEDPRQNGGLNEKLFF. The CDR3 coding sequence is TGTGCCAGCAGTGAAGATCCGAGGCAGAACGGTGGACTAAATGAAAAACTGTTTTTT.

In its sample, this clonotype was seen a few times. The chain employs TRBV11-3 and TRBJ1-1, with 9 nucleotides matching TRBD1. This CDR3 comprises 14 residues. Unmatched junction bases numbered 6, after V lost 5 bases and J lost 5 bases. Per germline, CDR1 SGHNT and CDR2 YENEEA. CDR3 sequence: CASSPAGTGTEAFF. CDR3 coding DNA: TGTGCCAGCAGCCCAGCCGGGACAGGGACTGAAGCTTTCTTT.

With regard to this clonotype: A junction end diverges from the germline sequence, so it may reflect a read error. The CDR3 region is CAISDQGYTEAFF. CDR3 bases: TGTGCCATCAGTGATCAGGGATACACTGAAGCTTTCTTT. The J gene is TRBJ1-1, the V gene TRBV25-1; the D gene is possibly TRBD1 (5 bases). This CDR3 contains 13 residues. Germline CDR1 and CDR2: MGHDK and SYGVNS.

J is TRBJ1-1 and V is TRBV11-2; weak D call: TRBD1 (6 bases). Trimming cost V 4 bases and J 4 bases, with 10 bases left between them. The CDR3 sequence is 13 residues long. Germline lookup yields CDR1 SGHAT and CDR2 FQNNGV. CDR3 residues: CASSSGQTTEAFF. The CDR3 nucleotides are TGTGCCAGCAGCTCAGGACAGACCACTGAAGCTTTCTTT.

This clonotype has just a few counts. The V gene is TRBV6-5, the J gene TRBJ2-7; perhaps TRBD2 as D (5 bases). Germline CDR1 and CDR2: MNHEY and SVGAGI. Trimming shortened V by 7 bases and J by 2 bases, and 12 bases separated the two germline ends. This CDR3 spans 13 amino acids. The CDR3, as DNA: TGTGCCAGCACCGCGGACGGGACCTACGAGCAGTACTTC. It translates to CASTADGTYEQYF.

The V gene is TRBV7-3, the J gene TRBJ2-3; 7 bases line up with TRBD2. This CDR3 region has 17 residues. J was trimmed by 2 bases and V by 11 bases; bases with no gene match: 19. Per the germline V gene, CDR1 is SGHTA and CDR2 is FQGTGA. The CDR3 spells CAHPGGSGHKLTDTQYF. CDR3 sequence (DNA): TGTGCCCACCCGGGGGGTTCAGGACACAAACTCACAGATACGCAGTATTTT.

This clonotype was found a few times. The CDR3 loop reads CSARWGGTDTQYF. The CDR3 bases are TGCAGTGCTAGATGGGGGGGAACAGATACGCAGTATTTT. The chain uses TRBV20-1 and TRBJ2-3; 7 bases map to TRBD2. J was trimmed by 3 bases and V by 2 bases; bases with no gene match: 2. CDR3 length: 13 residues. Germline V gene sequence: CDR1 DFQATT, CDR2 SNEGSKA (reference sequence).

This clonotype was found many times. This chain joins TRBV5-1 and TRBJ1-2; TRBD1 matches 7 bases. V lost 2 bases to trimming and J lost 8 bases; unmatched junction nucleotides: 6. The CDR3 length is 13 residues. Germline V gene data show CDR1 as SGHRS and CDR2 as YFSETQ. DNA for the CDR3: TGCGCCAGCAGCTTCACAGGGGAAGAAGGCTACACCTTC. This encodes CASSFTGEEGYTF.

This clonotype was recorded a few times. The CDR3 sequence: CSAGGAGAYEQYF. The CDR3, as DNA: TGCAGCGCGGGGGGAGCGGGGGCCTACGAGCAGTACTTC. This rearrangement joins TRBV20-1 to TRBJ2-7; 8 bases match TRBD2. The CDR3 spans 13 residues. Germline V CDR1 and CDR2: DFQATT, SNEGSKA (reference sequence).

This clonotype was picked up a small number of times. The V call is TRBV29-1, the J call TRBJ1-2, with TRBD1 matching 8 bases. The V gene end was trimmed by 7 bases and the J gene end by 7 bases; junction bases not matched to a gene: 11. The CDR3 consists of 13 residues. Per germline, CDR1 SQVTM and CDR2 ANQGSEA. The CDR3 sequence is CSGGQGGVRGYTF. The CDR3 DNA is TGCAGCGGTGGACAGGGAGGGGTTCGTGGCTACACCTTC.

This clonotype was counted at least ten times. This chain links TRBV24-1 with TRBJ1-1; 8 bases fit TRBD1. V shed 2 bases and J 1 base; nucleotides not matched to a gene: 2. Germline lookup yields CDR1 KGHDR and CDR2 SFDVKD. The CDR3 length is 15 residues. CDR3: CATSDSGTGNTEAFF. CDR3 DNA: TGTGCCACCAGTGATTCCGGGACAGGGAACACTGAAGCTTTCTTT.

The V gene is TRBV6-5, the J gene TRBJ2-3; D might be TRBD1 or TRBD2, each matching 5 bases. With 0 bases removed from V and 4 bases from J, the gap between germline ends came to 11 bases. CDR3 length: 15 amino acids. Per the germline V gene, CDR1 is MNHEY and CDR2 is SVGAGI. CDR3 amino acids: CASSYSIEGPDTQYF. DNA of the CDR3: TGTGCCAGCAGTTACTCCATCGAGGGGCCAGATACGCAGTATTTT.

The V call is TRBV7-7, the J call TRBJ2-7, with D perhaps TRBD2 (5 bases). Germline lookup yields CDR1 SSHAT and CDR2 FNYEAQ (reference sequence). The CDR3 totals 13 residues. The V and J ends lost 5 bases and 3 bases respectively, with 11 bases between them. CDR3 loop: CASSKLEGYEQYF. The CDR3 DNA sequence: TGTGCCAGCAGCAAACTTGAGGGCTACGAGCAGTACTTC.

This clonotype has more than one count but fewer than ten. J is TRBJ1-4 and V is TRBV10-3; D is uncertain. CDR1 is ENHRY, CDR2 SYGVKD, per germline. The V and J ends lost 3 bases and 7 bases respectively, with 9 bases between them. The CDR3 extends over 13 amino acids. CDR3 loop: CAISDPGGEKLFF. CDR3 in DNA: TGTGCCATCAGTGATCCGGGTGGTGAAAAACTGTTTTTT.

This clonotype has only a few counts. The chain has TRBV4-3 and TRBJ2-2; D unresolved. This CDR3 is built from 18 residues. CDR1 and CDR2 from the germline V gene are LGHNA and YSLEER. V shed 0 bases and J shed 2 bases, with 16 bases lying between them. This chain's CDR3 is CASSQEGPRRVNTGELFF. Written as DNA, the CDR3 is TGCGCCAGCAGCCAAGAGGGCCCCAGAAGGGTCAACACCGGGGAGCTGTTTTTT.

This clonotype was detected a few times. This chain joins TRBV15 and TRBJ1-3, with unresolved D. The V end was cut by 0 bases, the J end by 0 bases, with 9 bases between. The germline V gene encodes CDR1 LNHNV and CDR2 YYDKDF (reference sequence). This CDR3 comprises 16 residues. The CDR3 sequence is CATSRDPGASGNTIYF. CDR3 bases: TGTGCCACCAGCAGAGATCCGGGAGCCTCTGGAAACACCATATATTTT.

The CDR3 region has the DNA TGTGCCAGCAGTCCATATAGGGGGCTTGGAAACACCATATATTTT. Protein: CASSPYRGLGNTIYF. The J gene is TRBJ1-3, the V gene TRBV27, with 7 bases matching TRBD1. V was pared by 5 bases and J by 3 bases, with 7 bases of the junction left unmatched. The V gene's germline CDR1 is MNHEY and CDR2 SMNVEV (reference sequence). This CDR3 comprises 15 residues.

There are many counts of this clonotype. V and J are TRBV12-3 or TRBV12-4 and TRBJ1-5; a possible D gene is TRBD1 (5 bases). Trimming stripped 6 bases from V and 6 bases from J, with 9 bases between. The CDR3 length is 12 residues. The CDR3 loop is CASSRGAQPQHF. In nucleotides, the CDR3 is TGTGCCAGCAGCCGCGGGGCTCAGCCCCAGCATTTT.

This clonotype was observed a few times. The CDR3 spells CASTLGSNTEAFF. In nucleotides, the CDR3 is TGTGCCAGCACGCTAGGGTCGAACACTGAAGCTTTCTTT. The chain joins TRBV6-5 to TRBJ1-1, with unresolved D. The CDR3 extends over 13 amino acids. CDR1 is MNHEY and CDR2 is SVGAGI in the germline V gene. V gave up 7 bases and J gave up 1 base, with 10 bases separating them.

This CDR3 reads CASRIPGQGLETQYF. CDR3 nucleotides: TGTGCCAGCAGGATTCCGGGACAGGGTCTGGAGACCCAGTACTTC. The chain has TRBV28 and TRBJ2-5, with 9 nucleotides matching TRBD1. V shed 6 bases and J 5 bases; nucleotides not matched to a gene: 10. CDR1 and CDR2 from the germline V gene are MDHEN and SYDVKM. This CDR3 region has 15 residues.

A few counts support this clonotype. The J gene is TRBJ1-5, the V gene TRBV5-5; the D gene is possibly TRBD1 (5 bases). The CDR3 totals 15 residues. Trimming took 5 bases from V and 1 from J, leaving 13 bases between them. Germline CDR1 is SGHKS and CDR2 is YYEKEE (reference sequence). The CDR3 nucleotides are TGTGCCAGCAGTTGGGGCCAGTGGAGCAATCAGCCCCAGCATTTT. Protein product: CASSWGQWSNQPQHF.